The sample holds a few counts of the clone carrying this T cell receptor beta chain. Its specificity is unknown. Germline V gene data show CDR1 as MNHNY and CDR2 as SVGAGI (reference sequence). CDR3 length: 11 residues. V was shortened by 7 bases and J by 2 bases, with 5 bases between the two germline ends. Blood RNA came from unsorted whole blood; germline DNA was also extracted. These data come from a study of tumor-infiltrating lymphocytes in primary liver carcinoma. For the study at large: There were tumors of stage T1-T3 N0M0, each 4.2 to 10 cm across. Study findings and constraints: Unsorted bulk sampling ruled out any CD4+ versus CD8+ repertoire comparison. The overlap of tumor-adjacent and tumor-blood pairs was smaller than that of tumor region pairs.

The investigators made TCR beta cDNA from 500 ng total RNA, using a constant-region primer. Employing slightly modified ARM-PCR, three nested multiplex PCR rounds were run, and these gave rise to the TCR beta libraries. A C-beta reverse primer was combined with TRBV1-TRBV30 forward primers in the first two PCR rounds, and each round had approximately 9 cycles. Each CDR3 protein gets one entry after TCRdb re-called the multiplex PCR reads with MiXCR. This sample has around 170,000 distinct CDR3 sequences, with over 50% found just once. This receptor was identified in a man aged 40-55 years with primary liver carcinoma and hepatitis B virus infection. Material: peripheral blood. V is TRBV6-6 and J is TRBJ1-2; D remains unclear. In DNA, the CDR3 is TGTGCCAGCAATCAAAACTATGGCTACACCTTC. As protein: CASNQNYGYTF.